A single sample gave rise to the 23 T cell receptor beta chains below, sequenced in a study of shared clonotypes between healthy human individuals. Clones were sequenced by immunoSEQ multiplex PCR, and TCRdb holds only the in-frame ones, with some missing. The sample consists of about 1,800,000 clones, roughly 94% of them appearing once. Naive CD8 isolation took CD45RO-negative cells positively selected for CCR7 and excluded terminally differentiated effector memory CD45RA+ cells. The material sequenced was naive CD8+ T cells sorted from blood. All receptors come from a man younger than 30 in good health.

The J gene is TRBJ1-3, the V gene TRBV7-9; D is perhaps TRBD1 (6 bases). Between the trimmed V and J ends, which lost 4 bases and 3 bases, there was a span of 22 bases. Germline V lookup: CDR1 SEHNR, CDR2 FQNEAQ (reference sequence). The length of the CDR3 is 18 residues. The CDR3 spells CASSSAHSGGAGGNTIYF. The CDR3 coding sequence is TGTGCCAGCAGCTCCGCTCACTCGGGGGGGGCCGGTGGAAACACCATATATTTT.

This clone appeared a single time. The chain has TRBV5-8 and TRBJ1-5; 7 nucleotides match TRBD1. Germline V CDR1 and CDR2: SGHTS, YDEGEE. V was pared by 0 bases and J by 0 bases, with 0 bases of the junction left unmatched. This CDR3 comprises 15 residues. The CDR3 reads CASSLGDSSNQPQHF. CDR3 nucleotide sequence: TGTGCCAGCAGCTTGGGGGACAGTAGCAATCAGCCCCAGCATTTT.

The rearrangement uses TRBV7-9 and TRBJ2-1; 10 bases align to TRBD2. Germline assignment: CDR1 SEHNR and CDR2 FQNEAQ (reference sequence). The CDR3 spans 12 residues. J lost 10 bases, V lost 4 bases, and 1 base had no gene match. For the CDR3, the DNA is TGTGCCAGCAGCTGGGGACTAGCGGAGCAGTTCTTC. Encoded protein: CASSWGLAEQFF.

A remark on this clone: This specimen includes other DNA sequences encoding the same CDR3. The chain employs TRBV7-9 and TRBJ2-7; D might be TRBD2 (5 bases). Between the trimmed V and J ends, which lost 3 bases and 0 bases, there was a span of 6 bases. The germline V gene has CDR1 SEHNR and CDR2 FQNEAQ (reference sequence). The length of the CDR3 is 13 residues. For the CDR3, the DNA is TGTGCCAGCAGCTTGGGAGCCTCCTACGAGCAGTACTTC. Translated: CASSLGASYEQYF.

This clone was seen only once. This chain connects TRBV7-4 to TRBJ2-7; 10 bases agree with TRBD1. This CDR3 comprises 15 residues. The V segment lost 5 bases and the J segment 2 bases; nucleotides outside the gene matches: 6. Germline CDR1 is SGHVT and CDR2 is SQSDAQ. The DNA of the CDR3 is TGTGCCAGCAGCCTACGGACAGGGGGTACCTACGAGCAGTACTTC. It yields the protein CASSLRTGGTYEQYF.

This chain links TRBV18 with TRBJ2-7; either TRBD1 or TRBD2 may fit D (5 bases each). Deletions cut 2 bases from V and 2 bases from J, with 13 bases between. Germline CDR1 and CDR2: KGHSH and LQKENI. CDR3 size: 15 residues. CDR3 in DNA: TGTGCCAGCTCACCAACCCGGGACGGACCCTACGAGCAGTACTTC. Protein sequence: CASSPTRDGPYEQYF.

The chain links TRBV5-1 to TRBJ1-1, with D possibly being TRBD1 (5 bases). The CDR3 loop spans 16 amino acids. Trimming pared 4 bases from V and 7 bases from J, leaving 23 bases between. From germline, CDR1 is SGHRS and CDR2 YFSETQ. The CDR3 DNA follows: TGCGCCAGCAGCCTAGACGCCGGGACGCCTAGGCTTGAAGCTTTCTTT. Amino acid sequence: CASSLDAGTPRLEAFF.

The chain is built from TRBV15 and TRBJ2-7, with D perhaps matching TRBD2 (5 bases). CDR1 is LNHNV and CDR2 is YYDKDF in the germline V gene (reference sequence). The CDR3 sequence is 15 residues long. The V end lost 0 bases, the J end lost 2 bases, and 11 bases lay between the germline ends. This CDR3 is CATSRESGIAYEQYF. DNA of the CDR3: TGTGCCACCAGCAGAGAATCGGGGATCGCCTACGAGCAGTACTTC. Full variable domain (outside the CDR3, taken from reference TRBV15 and TRBJ2-7): DAMVIQNPRYQVTQFGKPVTLSCSQTLNHNVMYWYQQKSSQAPKLLFHYYDKDFNNEADTPDNFQSRRPNTSFCFLDIRSPGLGDTAMYLCATSRESGIAYEQYFGPGTRLTVT.

V usage is TRBV4-2 and J usage is TRBJ2-3; D not certain. Trimming removed 1 base from V and 5 bases from J, with 4 bases in between. CDR1 is LGHNA and CDR2 is YNFKEQ in the germline V gene. CDR3 size: 12 residues. DNA of the CDR3: TGTGCCAGCAGCCAAGCCGAAGATACGCAGTATTTT. Its translation: CASSQAEDTQYF.

The chain links TRBV7-9 to TRBJ2-1; 9 nucleotides match TRBD1. Germline V gene lookup returns CDR1 SEHNR and CDR2 FQNEAQ (reference sequence). The length of the CDR3 is 17 residues. With 6 bases clipped from V and 9 bases from J, the junction kept 18 bases outside the gene matches. The CDR3 region is CASRNIWGQGALGEQFF. The CDR3 DNA reads as TGTGCCAGCAGAAATATTTGGGGACAGGGCGCATTGGGTGAGCAGTTCTTC.

The chain is built from TRBV4-3 and TRBJ2-3, with D possibly TRBD1 on 7 matching bases. Germline V gene lookup returns CDR1 LGHNA and CDR2 YSLEER. V lost 0 bases and J lost 3, with 19 bases in between. The CDR3 consists of 18 residues. CDR3 residues: CASSQDLMQGGSTDTQYF. The DNA of the CDR3 is TGCGCCAGCAGCCAAGATTTGATGCAGGGGGGAAGTACAGATACGCAGTATTTT.

V is TRBV5-5 and J is TRBJ2-7; 8 bases fit TRBD1. With 2 bases clipped from V and 7 bases from J, the junction kept 11 bases outside the gene matches. The CDR3 spans 15 residues. CDR1 SGHKS and CDR2 YYEKEE come from the germline V gene (reference sequence). The chain's CDR3 is CASSLKQGDLVEQYF. In DNA form, the CDR3 reads TGTGCCAGCAGCTTAAAACAGGGGGACCTGGTGGAGCAGTACTTC.

The chain uses TRBV16 and TRBJ2-7, with TRBD2 matching 8 bases. This CDR3 is 16 amino acids long. Trimming removed 0 bases from V and 3 bases from J; junction bases left unmatched: 7. Germline V gene sequence: CDR1 KGHSY, CDR2 FQNENV. The DNA for the CDR3 is TGTGCCAGCAGCCAATCGGGCGGGAGGTTTGGCTACGAGCAGTACTTC. Translated: CASSQSGGRFGYEQYF.

V is TRBV6-1 and J is TRBJ2-1; 13 bases are a match to TRBD2. Germline V gene lookup returns CDR1 MNHNS and CDR2 SASEGT. The CDR3 contains 17 residues. V lost 2 bases and J lost 6; bases outside the gene matches: 7. In DNA, the CDR3 is TGTGCCAGCAGTGAAATCAGAACTAGCGGGGGGGCCAATGAGCAGTTCTTC. It codes for CASSEIRTSGGANEQFF.

This clone was observed a single time. The chain is built from TRBV5-4 and TRBJ2-2; D is unclear. The length of the CDR3 is 14 residues. Germline assignment: CDR1 SGHNT and CDR2 YYREEE (reference sequence). V was shortened by 5 bases and J by 0 bases, with 8 bases between the two germline ends. Here the CDR3 reads CASSLQSNTGELFF. CDR3 DNA: TGTGCCAGCAGTTTACAGTCGAACACCGGGGAGCTGTTTTTT.

Comment on this clone: The junction differs from germline at one of its ends, possibly a read error. The chain links TRBV7-7 to TRBJ2-2; 10 positions agree with TRBD2. The germline gives CDR1 SSHAT, CDR2 FNYEAQ (reference sequence). There are 18 residues in the CDR3. In nucleotides, the CDR3 is TGTGCTAGCAGCGCCCGACGTACTAGCGGGGATCATACCGGGGAGCTGTTTTTT. Amino acid sequence: CASSARRTSGDHTGELFF.

The rearrangement joins TRBV12-5 to TRBJ1-4; D gene unclear. V lost 5 bases to trimming and J lost 10 bases, with 11 bases between them. Germline V gene lookup returns CDR1 LGHNT and CDR2 FRNRAP. The CDR3 sequence is 12 residues long. CDR3 region: CASGVLWVKLFF. CDR3 DNA sequence: TGTGCTAGTGGTGTGCTGTGGGTAAAACTGTTTTTT. Filled out from reference TRBV12-5 and TRBJ1-4, the complete variable domain reads DARVTQTPRHKVTEMGQEVTMRCQPILGHNTVFWYRQTMMQGLELLAYFRNRAPLDDSGMPKDRFSAEMPDATLATLKIQPSEPRDSAVYFCASGVLWVKLFFGSGTQLSVL.

The rearrangement links TRBV19 to TRBJ2-1, with D possibly TRBD1 on 6 matching bases. The ends were cut back, 5 bases at V and 4 bases at J, with 9 bases in the middle. The CDR3 runs 13 residues. CDR1 LNHDA and CDR2 SQIVND come from the germline V gene (reference sequence). The CDR3 nucleotides are TGTGCCAGTAGTGTACAGGGTTACAATGAGCAGTTCTTC. As protein: CASSVQGYNEQFF.

Details on this clone: At one of its ends the junction is not consistent with the germline gene, which may arise from a read error. The chain couples TRBV7-7 to TRBJ2-5; tentative D call: TRBD1 (5 bases). Germline V gives CDR1 SSHAT, CDR2 FNYEAQ (reference sequence). The CDR3 has 15 residues. The CDR3 loop reads CASSEEWAGYETQYF. The CDR3, as DNA: TGTGCTAGCAGCGAGGAATGGGCAGGGTATGAGACCCAGTACTTC.

J is TRBJ2-7 and V is TRBV7-2, with 7 bases aligning to TRBD2. The CDR3 contains 15 residues. The germline V gene has CDR1 SGHTA and CDR2 FQGNSA. With V trimmed by 5 bases and J by 5 bases, 12 bases remained unmatched. In DNA form, the CDR3 reads TGTGCCAGCAGCATACTACTAGGAGCGGGAAACGAGCAGTACTTC. It specifies CASSILLGAGNEQYF.

The chain uses TRBV4-2 and TRBJ2-5; D not certain. Germline values: CDR1 LGHNA, CDR2 YNFKEQ. The CDR3 is 15 amino acids. V lost 0 bases, J lost 4 bases, and 12 bases lay in between. The CDR3 nucleotides are TGTGCCAGCAGCCAAGAGGCTCCCGCCCCAGAGACCCAGTACTTC. Amino acid sequence: CASSQEAPAPETQYF.

This rearrangement joins TRBV9 to TRBJ1-6; weak D call: TRBD1 (5 bases). Germline V CDR1 and CDR2: SGDLS, YYNGEE. Between the trimmed V and J ends, which lost 7 bases and 7 bases, there was a span of 12 bases. The CDR3 covers 13 residues. CDR3 DNA: TGTGCCAGCCACGGGACGGCGAATTCACCCCTCCACTTT. Protein sequence: CASHGTANSPLHF.

The genes are TRBV7-9 and TRBJ2-1; TRBD2 matches 8 bases. Germline loops: CDR1 SEHNR, CDR2 FQNEAQ (reference sequence). CDR3 length: 14 amino acids. J was trimmed by 5 bases and V by 3 bases; bases with no gene match: 3. CDR3 sequence (DNA): TGTGCCAGCAGCTTCCCCGGGGGGGACAATGAGCAGTTCTTC. Its translation is CASSFPGGDNEQFF.